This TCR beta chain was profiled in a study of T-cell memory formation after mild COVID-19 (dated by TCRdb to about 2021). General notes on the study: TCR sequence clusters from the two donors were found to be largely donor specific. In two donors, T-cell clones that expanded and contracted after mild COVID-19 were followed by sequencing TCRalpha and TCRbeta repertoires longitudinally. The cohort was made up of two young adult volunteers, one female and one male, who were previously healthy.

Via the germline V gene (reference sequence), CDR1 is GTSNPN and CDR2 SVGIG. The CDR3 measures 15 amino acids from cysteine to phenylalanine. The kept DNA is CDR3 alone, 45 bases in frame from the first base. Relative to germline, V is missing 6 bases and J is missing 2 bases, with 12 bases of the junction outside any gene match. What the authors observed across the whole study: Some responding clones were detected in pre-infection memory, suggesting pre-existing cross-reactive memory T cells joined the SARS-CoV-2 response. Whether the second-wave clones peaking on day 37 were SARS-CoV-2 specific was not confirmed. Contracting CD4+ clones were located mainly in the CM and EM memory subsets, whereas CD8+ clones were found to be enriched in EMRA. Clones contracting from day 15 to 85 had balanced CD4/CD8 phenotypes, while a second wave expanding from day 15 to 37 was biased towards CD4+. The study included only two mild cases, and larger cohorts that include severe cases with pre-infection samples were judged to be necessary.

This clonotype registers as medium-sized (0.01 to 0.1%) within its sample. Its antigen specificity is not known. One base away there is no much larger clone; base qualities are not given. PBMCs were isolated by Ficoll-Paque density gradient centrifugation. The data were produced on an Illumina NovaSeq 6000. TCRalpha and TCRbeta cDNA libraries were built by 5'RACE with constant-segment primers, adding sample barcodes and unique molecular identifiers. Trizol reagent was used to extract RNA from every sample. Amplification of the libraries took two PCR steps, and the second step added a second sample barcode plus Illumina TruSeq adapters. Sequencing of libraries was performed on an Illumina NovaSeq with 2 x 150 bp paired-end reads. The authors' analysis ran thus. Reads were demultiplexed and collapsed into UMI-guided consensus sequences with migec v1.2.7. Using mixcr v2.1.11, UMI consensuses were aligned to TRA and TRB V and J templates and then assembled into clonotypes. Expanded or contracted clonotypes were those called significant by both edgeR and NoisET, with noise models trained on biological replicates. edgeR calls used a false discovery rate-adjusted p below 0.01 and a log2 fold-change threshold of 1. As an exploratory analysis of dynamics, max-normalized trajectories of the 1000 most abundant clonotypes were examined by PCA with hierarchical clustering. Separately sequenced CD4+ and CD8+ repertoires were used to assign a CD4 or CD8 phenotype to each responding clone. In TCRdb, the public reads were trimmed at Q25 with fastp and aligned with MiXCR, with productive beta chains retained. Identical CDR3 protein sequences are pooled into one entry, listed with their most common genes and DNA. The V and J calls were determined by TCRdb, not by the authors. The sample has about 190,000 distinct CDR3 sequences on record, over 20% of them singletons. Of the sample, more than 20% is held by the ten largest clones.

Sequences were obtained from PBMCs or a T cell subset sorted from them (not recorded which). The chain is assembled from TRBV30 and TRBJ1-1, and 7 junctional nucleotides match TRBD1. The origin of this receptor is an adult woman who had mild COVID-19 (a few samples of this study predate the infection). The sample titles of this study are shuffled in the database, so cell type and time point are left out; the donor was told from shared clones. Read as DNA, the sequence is TGTGCCTGCCGCCCCCAGGAAGGGGGCAACACTGAAGCTTTCTTT. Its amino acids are CACRPQEGGNTEAFF.